This TCR beta chain was sequenced during a study of blood T cell repertoires in COVID-19. Study summary: Whether acute or convalescent, the COVID-19 samples came from the United States, Italy and Spain. From T cells, B-cell-depleted T cells, or PBMCs came the material, which was cDNA or gDNA.

In the authors' workflow: Reference gene primer amplification yielded estimated nucleated cell counts. Libraries were prepared by immunoSEQ multiplex PCR; TCRdb keeps only in-frame clonotypes and omits some of them. V, J and clone size are taken as reported in that table, and D and trimming were inferred from the DNA itself. This sample yields around 150,000 clones, of which about four fifths are seen a single time; under 2.5% belongs to the top ten. The CDR3 consists of 17 residues. Germline V gene data show CDR1 as SGHTA and CDR2 as FQGNSA. Trimming at V came to 5 bases and at J to 2 bases, leaving 11 bases not matched to a gene.

The J gene is TRBJ1-5, the V gene TRBV7-2; 8 bases agree with TRBD1. Input material: peripheral blood. The TCR originated in a man aged 70-80 years with acute or convalescent COVID-19. The CDR3 loop reads CASSPATLTGGNQPQHF. The CDR3 DNA reads TGTGCCAGCAGCCCGGCCACATTGACAGGGGGCAATCAGCCCCAGCATTTT.